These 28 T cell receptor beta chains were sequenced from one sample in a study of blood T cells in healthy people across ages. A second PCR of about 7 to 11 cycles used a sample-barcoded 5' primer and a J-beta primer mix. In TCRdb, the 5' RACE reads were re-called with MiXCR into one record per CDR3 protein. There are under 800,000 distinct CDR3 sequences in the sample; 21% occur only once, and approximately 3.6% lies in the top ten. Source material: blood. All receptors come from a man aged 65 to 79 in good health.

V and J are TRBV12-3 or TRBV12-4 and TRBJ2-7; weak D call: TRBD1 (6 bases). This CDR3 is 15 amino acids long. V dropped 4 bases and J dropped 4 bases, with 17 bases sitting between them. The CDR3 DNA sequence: TGTGCCAGCAGTTCTAGCAACTCAGGGGTGTACGAGCAGTACTTC. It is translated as CASSSSNSGVYEQYF.

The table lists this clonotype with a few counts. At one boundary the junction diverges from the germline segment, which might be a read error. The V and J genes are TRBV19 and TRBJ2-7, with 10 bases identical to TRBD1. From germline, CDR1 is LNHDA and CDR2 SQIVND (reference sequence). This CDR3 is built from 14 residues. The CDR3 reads CDSSLDRGHYEQYF. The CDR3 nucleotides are TGTGACAGTAGTCTAGACAGGGGGCACTACGAGCAGTACTTC.

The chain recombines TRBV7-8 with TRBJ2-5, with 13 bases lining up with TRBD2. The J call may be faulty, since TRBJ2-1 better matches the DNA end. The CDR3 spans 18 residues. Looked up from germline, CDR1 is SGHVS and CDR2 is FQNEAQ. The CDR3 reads CASSQTSGRPTPRNEQFF. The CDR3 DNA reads TGTGCCAGCAGCCAGACTAGCGGGAGGCCAACTCCTCGGAATGAGCAGTTCTTC.

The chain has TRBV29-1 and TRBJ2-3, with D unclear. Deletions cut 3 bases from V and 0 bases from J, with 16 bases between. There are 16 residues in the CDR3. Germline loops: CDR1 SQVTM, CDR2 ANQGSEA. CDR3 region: CSVELSAPSSTDTQYF. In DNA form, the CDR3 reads TGCAGCGTTGAGTTGTCGGCGCCTTCTAGCACAGATACGCAGTATTTT.

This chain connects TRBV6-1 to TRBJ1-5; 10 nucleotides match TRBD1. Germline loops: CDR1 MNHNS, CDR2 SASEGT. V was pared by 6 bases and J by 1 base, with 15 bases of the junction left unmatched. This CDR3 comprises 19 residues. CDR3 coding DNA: TGTGCCAGCAGCTCGGTTCCGGGACAGGGGCTTACCAGCAATCAGCCCCAGCATTTT. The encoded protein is CASSSVPGQGLTSNQPQHF.

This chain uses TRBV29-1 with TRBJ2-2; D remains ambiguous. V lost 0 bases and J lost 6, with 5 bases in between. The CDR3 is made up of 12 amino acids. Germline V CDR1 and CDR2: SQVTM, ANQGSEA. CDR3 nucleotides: TGCAGCGTTGAAGATTTGGCCGGGGAGCTGTTTTTT. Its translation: CSVEDLAGELFF.

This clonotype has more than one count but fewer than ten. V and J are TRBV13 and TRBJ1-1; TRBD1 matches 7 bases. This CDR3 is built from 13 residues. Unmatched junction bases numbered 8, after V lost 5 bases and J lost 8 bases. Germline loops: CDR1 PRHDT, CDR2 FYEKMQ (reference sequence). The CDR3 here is CASSPGTVTEAFF. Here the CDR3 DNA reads TGTGCCAGCAGCCCCGGGACAGTGACCGAAGCTTTCTTT.

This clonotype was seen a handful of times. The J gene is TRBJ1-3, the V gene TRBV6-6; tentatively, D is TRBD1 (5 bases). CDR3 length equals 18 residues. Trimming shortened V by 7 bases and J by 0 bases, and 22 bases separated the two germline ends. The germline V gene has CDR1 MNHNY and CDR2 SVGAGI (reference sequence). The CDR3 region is CASKPDMGVTFSGNTIYF. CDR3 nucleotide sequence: TGTGCCAGCAAACCCGACATGGGGGTAACTTTCTCTGGAAACACCATATATTTT.

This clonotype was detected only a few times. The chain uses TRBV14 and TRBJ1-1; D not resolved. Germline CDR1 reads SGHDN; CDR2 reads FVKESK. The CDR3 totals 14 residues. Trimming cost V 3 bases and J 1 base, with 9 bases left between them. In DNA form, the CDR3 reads TGTGCCAGCAGCCAGCTTGAACCGAACACTGAAGCTTTCTTT. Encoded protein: CASSQLEPNTEAFF.

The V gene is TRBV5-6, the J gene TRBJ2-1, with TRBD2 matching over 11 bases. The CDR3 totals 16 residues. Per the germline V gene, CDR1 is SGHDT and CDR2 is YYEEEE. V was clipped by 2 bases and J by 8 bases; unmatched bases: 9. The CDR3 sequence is CASSLLAGDLGDEQFF. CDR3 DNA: TGTGCCAGCAGCTTACTAGCGGGAGATTTGGGCGATGAGCAGTTCTTC.

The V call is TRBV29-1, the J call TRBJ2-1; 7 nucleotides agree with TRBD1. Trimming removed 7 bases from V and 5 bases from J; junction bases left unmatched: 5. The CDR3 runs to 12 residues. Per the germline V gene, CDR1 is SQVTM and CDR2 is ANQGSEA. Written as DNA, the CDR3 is TGCAGCGGATGGGACAGAAACAATGAGCAGTTCTTC. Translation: CSGWDRNNEQFF.

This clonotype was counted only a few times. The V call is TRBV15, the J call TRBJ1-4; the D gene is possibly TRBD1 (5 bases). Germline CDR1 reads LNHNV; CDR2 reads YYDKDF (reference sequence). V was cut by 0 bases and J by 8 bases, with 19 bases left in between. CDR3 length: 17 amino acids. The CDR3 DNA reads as TGTGCCACCAGCAGAGATGAGGGGCCAGGGAGTCAAGAAAAACTGTTTTTT. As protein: CATSRDEGPGSQEKLFF. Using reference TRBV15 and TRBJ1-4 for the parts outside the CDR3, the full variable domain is DAMVIQNPRYQVTQFGKPVTLSCSQTLNHNVMYWYQQKSSQAPKLLFHYYDKDFNNEADTPDNFQSRRPNTSFCFLDIRSPGLGDTAMYLCATSRDEGPGSQEKLFFGSGTQLSVL.

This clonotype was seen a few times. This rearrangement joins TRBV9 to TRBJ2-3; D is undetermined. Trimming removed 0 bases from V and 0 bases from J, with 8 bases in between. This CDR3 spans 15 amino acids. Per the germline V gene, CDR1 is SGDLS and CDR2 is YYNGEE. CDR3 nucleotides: TGTGCCAGCAGCGTAGATCCCGACAGCACAGATACGCAGTATTTT. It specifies CASSVDPDSTDTQYF.

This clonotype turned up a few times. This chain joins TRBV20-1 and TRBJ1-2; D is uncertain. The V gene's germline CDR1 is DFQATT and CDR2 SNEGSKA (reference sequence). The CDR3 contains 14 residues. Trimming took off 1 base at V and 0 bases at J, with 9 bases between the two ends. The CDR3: CSARATSPNYGYTF. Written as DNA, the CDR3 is TGCAGTGCTAGAGCGACCTCTCCTAACTATGGCTACACCTTC.

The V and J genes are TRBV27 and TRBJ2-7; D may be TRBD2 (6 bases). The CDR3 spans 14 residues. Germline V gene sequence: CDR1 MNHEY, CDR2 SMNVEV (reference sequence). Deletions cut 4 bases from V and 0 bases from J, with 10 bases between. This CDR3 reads CASSYGGGSYEQYF. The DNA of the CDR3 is TGTGCCAGCAGTTACGGGGGAGGCTCCTACGAGCAGTACTTC.

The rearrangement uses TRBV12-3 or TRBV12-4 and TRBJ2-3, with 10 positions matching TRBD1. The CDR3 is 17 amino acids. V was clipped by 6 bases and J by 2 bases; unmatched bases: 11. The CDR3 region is CASRSSPGQGYTDTQYF. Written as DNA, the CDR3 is TGTGCCAGCAGGTCCTCCCCGGGACAGGGGTACACAGATACGCAGTATTTT.

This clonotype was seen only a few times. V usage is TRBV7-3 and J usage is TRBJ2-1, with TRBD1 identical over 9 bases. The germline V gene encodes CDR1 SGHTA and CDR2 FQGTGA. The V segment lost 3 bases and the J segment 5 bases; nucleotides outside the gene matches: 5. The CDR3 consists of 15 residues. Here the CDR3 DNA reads TGTGCCAGCAGCTTGGCGGGACAGGGACACAATGAGCAGTTCTTC. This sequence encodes CASSLAGQGHNEQFF.

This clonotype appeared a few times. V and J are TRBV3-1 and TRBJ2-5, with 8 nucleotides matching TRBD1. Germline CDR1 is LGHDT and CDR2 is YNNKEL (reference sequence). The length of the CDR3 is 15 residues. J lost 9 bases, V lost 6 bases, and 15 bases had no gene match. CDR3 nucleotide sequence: TGTGCCAGCAGAAGGCAGGGGGCACGGTCCGAGGCCCAGTACTTC. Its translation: CASRRQGARSEAQYF.

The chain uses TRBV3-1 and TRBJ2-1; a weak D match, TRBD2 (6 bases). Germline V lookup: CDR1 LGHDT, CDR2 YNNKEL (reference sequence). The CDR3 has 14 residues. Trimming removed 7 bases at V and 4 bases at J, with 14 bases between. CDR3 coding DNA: TGTGCCAGCAACCACGGCGGGACTTACAATGAGCAGTTCTTC. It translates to CASNHGGTYNEQFF.

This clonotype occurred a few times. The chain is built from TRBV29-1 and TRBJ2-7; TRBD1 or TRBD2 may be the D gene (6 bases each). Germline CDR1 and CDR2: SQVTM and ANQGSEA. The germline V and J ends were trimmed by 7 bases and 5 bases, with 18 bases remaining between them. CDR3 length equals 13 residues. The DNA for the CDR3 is TGCAGCGCGGCTAGGGGGGTTGGGAACGAGCAGTACTTC. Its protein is CSAARGVGNEQYF.

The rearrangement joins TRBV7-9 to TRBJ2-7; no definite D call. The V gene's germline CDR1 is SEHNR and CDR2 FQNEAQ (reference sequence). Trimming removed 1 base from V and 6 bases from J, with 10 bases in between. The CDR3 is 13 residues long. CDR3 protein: CASSLDKVGEQYF. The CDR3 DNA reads TGTGCCAGCAGCTTAGATAAGGTCGGCGAGCAGTACTTC.

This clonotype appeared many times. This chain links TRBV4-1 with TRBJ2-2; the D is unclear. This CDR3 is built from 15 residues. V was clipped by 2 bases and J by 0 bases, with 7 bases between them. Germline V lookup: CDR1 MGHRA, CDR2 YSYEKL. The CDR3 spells CASSQNSANTGELFF. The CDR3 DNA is TGCGCCAGCAGCCAAAACAGCGCGAACACCGGGGAGCTGTTTTTT.

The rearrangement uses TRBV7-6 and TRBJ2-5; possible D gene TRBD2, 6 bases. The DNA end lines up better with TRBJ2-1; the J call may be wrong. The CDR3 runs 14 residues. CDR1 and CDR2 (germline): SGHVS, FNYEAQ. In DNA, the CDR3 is TGTGCCAGCAGCTTAATCGATCTGCGGGGAGAGCAGTTCTTC. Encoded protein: CASSLIDLRGEQFF.

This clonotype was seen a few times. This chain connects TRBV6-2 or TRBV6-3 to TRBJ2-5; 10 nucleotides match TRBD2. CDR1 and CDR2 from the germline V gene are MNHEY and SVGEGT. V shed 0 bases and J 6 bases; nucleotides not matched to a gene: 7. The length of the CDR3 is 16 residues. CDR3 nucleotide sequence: TGTGCCAGCAGTTACTCGAACCTAGCGGGAGATCAGACCCAGTACTTC. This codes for CASSYSNLAGDQTQYF.

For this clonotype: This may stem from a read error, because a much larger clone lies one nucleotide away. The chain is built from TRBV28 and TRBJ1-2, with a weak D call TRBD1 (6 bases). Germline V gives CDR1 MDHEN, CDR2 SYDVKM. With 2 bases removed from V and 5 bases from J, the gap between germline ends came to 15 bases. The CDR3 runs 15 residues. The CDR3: CASSLAAGEPYGYTF. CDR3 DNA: TGTGCCAGCAGTTTAGCGGCAGGGGAACCGTATGGCTACACCTTC.

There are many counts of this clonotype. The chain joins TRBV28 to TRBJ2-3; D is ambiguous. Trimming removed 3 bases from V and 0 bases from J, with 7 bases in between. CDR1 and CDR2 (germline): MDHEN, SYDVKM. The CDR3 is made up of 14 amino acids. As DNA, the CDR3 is TGTGCCAGCAGTTTGGGTGAGAGCACAGATACGCAGTATTTT. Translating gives CASSLGESTDTQYF.

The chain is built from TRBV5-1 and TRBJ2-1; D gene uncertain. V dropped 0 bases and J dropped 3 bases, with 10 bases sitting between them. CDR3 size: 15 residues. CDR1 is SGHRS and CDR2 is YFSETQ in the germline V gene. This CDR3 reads CASSLDRPRYNEQFF. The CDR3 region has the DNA TGCGCCAGCAGCTTGGATCGGCCCCGCTACAATGAGCAGTTCTTC. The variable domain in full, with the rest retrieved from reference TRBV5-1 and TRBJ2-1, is KAGVTQTPRYLIKTRGQQVTLSCSPISGHRSVSWYQQTPGQGLQFLFEYFSETQRNKGNFPGRFSGRQFSNSRSEMNVSTLELGDSALYLCASSLDRPRYNEQFFGPGTRLTVL.

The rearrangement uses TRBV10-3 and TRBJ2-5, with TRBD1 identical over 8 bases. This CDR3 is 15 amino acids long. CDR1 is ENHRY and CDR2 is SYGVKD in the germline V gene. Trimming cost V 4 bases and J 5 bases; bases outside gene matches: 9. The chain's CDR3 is CAISGGQEGWETQYF. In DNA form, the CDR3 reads TGTGCCATCAGTGGGGGACAGGAAGGTTGGGAGACCCAGTACTTC.